The 16 T cell receptor beta chains below come from one sample, sequenced in a study of human T cells and chemical hapten exposure. TCRdb independently ran MiXCR on the RACE reads; one entry per CDR3 protein. The table shows approximately 97,000 distinct CDR3 sequences, with just under 9% occurring only once. Indicated time point: healthy volunteer bleed at 2 weeks. Extraction of total RNA was performed on unfractionated whole blood. Source material: whole blood. The receptors originated from a female donor in good health. Some clones in this sample may be carry-over from other donors' samples.

The chain is built from TRBV7-9 and TRBJ2-7; a possible D gene is TRBD2 (6 bases). V dropped 4 bases and J dropped 3 bases, with 16 bases sitting between them. Germline CDR1 SEHNR, CDR2 FQNEAQ (reference sequence). The length of the CDR3 is 15 residues. In DNA, the CDR3 is TGTGCCAGCAGCTCGTTTGGGACTCAAAGCTACGAGCAGTACTTC. Residues: CASSSFGTQSYEQYF.

The rearrangement uses TRBV7-3 and TRBJ1-1, with a possible D match to TRBD1 (5 bases). The V gene lost 2 bases and the J gene lost 0 bases, with 13 bases spanning the gap. Per germline, CDR1 SGHTA and CDR2 FQGTGA. CDR3 length: 16 amino acids. The CDR3 loop reads CASSLFRVGVNTEAFF. DNA for the CDR3: TGTGCCAGCAGCTTATTCAGGGTAGGGGTGAACACTGAAGCTTTCTTT.

The chain carries TRBV11-2 and TRBJ2-3; no firm D call. The germline gives CDR1 SGHAT, CDR2 FQNNGV. Trimming removed 1 base from V and 4 bases from J, with 9 bases in between. This CDR3 is 14 amino acids long. This CDR3 reads CASSLGARADTQYF. The CDR3 DNA sequence: TGTGCCAGCAGCTTAGGAGCTAGAGCAGATACGCAGTATTTT.

The rearrangement joins TRBV12-3 or TRBV12-4 to TRBJ2-3; D not certain. V lost 7 bases and J lost 4, with 12 bases in between. The CDR3 consists of 13 residues. The DNA of the CDR3 is TGTGCCAGCAACTCGCGCCGAGCAGATACGCAGTATTTT. Translating it yields CASNSRRADTQYF.

This clonotype was picked up a small number of times. The rearrangement uses TRBV19 and TRBJ2-7; 7 bases map to TRBD2. The CDR3 has 15 amino acids. J gave up 3 bases and V 5 bases, and 10 bases lay outside the gene matches. Per germline, CDR1 LNHDA and CDR2 SQIVND (reference sequence). CDR3 nucleotide sequence: TGTGCCAGTAGTGCTGGGCTAGCGGTTAACTACGAGCAGTACTTC. It codes for CASSAGLAVNYEQYF.

The chain is built from TRBV2 and TRBJ2-7, with 7 bases fitting TRBD1. This CDR3 has 14 residues. Trimming cost V 3 bases and J 3 bases; bases outside gene matches: 5. The V gene's germline CDR1 is SNHLY and CDR2 FYNNEI. The CDR3 protein is CASSDRGGHYEQYF. In DNA, the CDR3 is TGTGCCAGCAGTGATCGAGGGGGCCACTACGAGCAGTACTTC. Together with reference TRBV2 and TRBJ2-7, the CDR3 gives the full variable domain: EPEVTQTPSHQVTQMGQEVILRCVPISNHLYFYWYRQILGQKVEFLVSFYNNEISEKSEIFDDQFSVERPDGSNFTLKIRSTKLEDSAMYFCASSDRGGHYEQYFGPGTRLTVT.

The rearrangement links TRBV20-1 to TRBJ2-1; perhaps TRBD1 as D (6 bases). The germline V gene has CDR1 DFQATT and CDR2 SNEGSKA (reference sequence). The CDR3 runs 12 residues. The V end lost 5 bases, the J end lost 4 bases, and 9 bases lay between the germline ends. The CDR3 coding sequence is TGCAGTGCTGGGACAACTTACAATGAGCAGTTCTTC. It encodes CSAGTTYNEQFF.

This clonotype was counted a few times. V is TRBV24-1 and J is TRBJ2-1; either TRBD1 or TRBD2 may supply D (5 bases each). The germline V and J ends were trimmed by 4 bases and 2 bases, with 17 bases remaining between them. The CDR3 covers 17 residues. The germline gives CDR1 KGHDR, CDR2 SFDVKD. CDR3: CATSDGARTLTYNEQFF. The CDR3 bases are TGTGCCACCAGTGACGGGGCTAGGACCCTGACCTACAATGAGCAGTTCTTC.

This clonotype was observed at least ten times. The rearrangement uses TRBV4-3 and TRBJ2-2, with D possibly being TRBD2 (6 bases). There are 17 residues in the CDR3. V was clipped by 4 bases and J by 0 bases, with 15 bases between them. Germline loops: CDR1 LGHNA, CDR2 YSLEER. The CDR3 loop reads CASSLAPTSPNTGELFF. The DNA for the CDR3 is TGCGCCAGCAGCCTAGCTCCGACTAGTCCGAACACCGGGGAGCTGTTTTTT.

This clonotype was seen many times. This chain joins TRBV9 and TRBJ2-7; 10 bases line up with TRBD1. CDR1 and CDR2 (germline): SGDLS, YYNGEE. The trim removed 3 bases at V and 7 bases at J, leaving 16 bases unmatched. The CDR3 is 17 amino acids. CDR3 bases: TGTGCCAGCAGCGCATCGACTTCGGGACAGGGGTCGGAAGAGCAGTACTTC. It translates to CASSASTSGQGSEEQYF.

This clonotype occurred many times. This chain joins TRBV28 and TRBJ1-1, with TRBD1 matching over 9 bases. There are 15 residues in the CDR3. Per germline, CDR1 MDHEN and CDR2 SYDVKM. V was pared by 8 bases and J by 3 bases, with 10 bases of the junction left unmatched. CDR3 in amino acids: CASGIPDRGDTEAFF. For the CDR3, the DNA is TGTGCCAGCGGGATACCGGACAGGGGTGACACTGAAGCTTTCTTT.

Here the CDR3 DNA reads TGTGCCAGCAGTTACTCGACTCAGAACGAGCAGTACTTC. It specifies CASSYSTQNEQYF. The genes are TRBV6-6 and TRBJ2-7; D is unclear. CDR1 MNHNY and CDR2 SVGAGI come from the germline V gene (reference sequence). The CDR3 has 13 amino acids. V lost 0 bases and J lost 5, with 8 bases in between.

This clonotype was recorded a few times. The chain combines TRBV20-1 with TRBJ2-5; D is ambiguous. Germline assignment: CDR1 DFQATT and CDR2 SNEGSKA (reference sequence). The CDR3 spans 11 residues. The ends were cut back, 1 base at V and 3 bases at J, with 3 bases in the middle. In DNA form, the CDR3 reads TGCAGTGCTAGAGCCAAAGAGACCCAGTACTTC. Translated, it gives CSARAKETQYF.

This chain links TRBV7-2 with TRBJ1-2; 7 bases are shared with TRBD1. V trimming: 5 bases; J trimming: 2 bases; junction bases outside the gene matches: 8. Germline V gene lookup returns CDR1 SGHTA and CDR2 FQGNSA. This CDR3 is 15 amino acids long. The DNA of the CDR3 is TGTGCCAGCAGCGGGGAACAGGGGTCAAACTATGGCTACACCTTC. Translating gives CASSGEQGSNYGYTF.

This clonotype was seen ten or more times. This chain uses TRBV5-1 with TRBJ2-2; unclear D gene. This CDR3 is 14 amino acids long. V shed 0 bases and J shed 1 base, with 4 bases lying between them. CDR1 SGHRS and CDR2 YFSETQ come from the germline V gene. CDR3 region: CASSLVWNTGELFF. The CDR3 nucleotides read TGCGCCAGCAGCTTGGTTTGGAACACCGGGGAGCTGTTTTTT.

This clonotype was counted at least ten times. The CDR3 protein is CASSFLEQQPQHF. CDR3 nucleotide sequence: TGTGCCAGCAGTTTTCTGGAGCAGCAGCCCCAGCATTTT. The V gene is TRBV12-3 or TRBV12-4, the J gene TRBJ1-5, with no clear D. The ends were cut back, 3 bases at V and 7 bases at J, with 10 bases in the middle. The CDR3 consists of 13 residues.